This T cell receptor beta chain emerged from a study of cytomegalovirus exposure and HLA in healthy donors. Study outcomes and limitations: V- and J-gene trimming in TCR beta was tied to a missense DCLRE1C variant by an analysis performed later. TCR sequences were mostly rare, though some public TCRs occurred in many donors. The only immune exposure information that was available was CMV serostatus.

In the PCR, 60 Vbeta and 13 Jbeta primers were used. Here immunoSEQ multiplex PCR was the method, and the copy in TCRdb shows in-frame clones only, minus some. The sample has approximately 120,000 clones, roughly 80% seen once. As concerns this clone: No antigen is known for it.

CDR1 MNHNS and CDR2 SASEGT come from the germline V gene. V lost 4 bases and J lost 6, with 19 bases in between. This CDR3 is 16 amino acids long. The clonotype was recovered from a man younger than 35 in good health and CMV-seropositive. The chain uses TRBV6-1 and TRBJ2-1; possibly TRBD2 for D (6 bases). The sample consisted of PBMCs. In nucleotides, the CDR3 is TGTGCCAGCAGTGTACTAGCCCTCAAGGGCGTCAATGAGCAGTTCTTC. Translation: CASSVLALKGVNEQFF.